One and the same sample provided the 15 T cell receptor beta chains below, sequenced in a study of T-cell memory formation after mild COVID-19. TCRdb analysed the 5' RACE reads with MiXCR anew, one entry per CDR3 protein. This table has 30,000 to 50,000 distinct CDR3 sequences, 6.1% appearing once. Sequenced: PBMCs or a T cell subset sorted from them (not recorded which). The receptors shown here come from an adult who had mild COVID-19 (a few samples of this study predate the infection). Cell type and time point are not known.

The rearrangement links TRBV3-1 to TRBJ1-1, with 10 bases that match TRBD1. Germline CDR1 is LGHDT and CDR2 is YNNKEL (reference sequence). The J segment lost 7 bases and the V segment lost 5 bases, leaving 13 bases of the junction unmatched. This CDR3 has 16 residues. CDR3 sequence (DNA): TGTGCCAGCAGCTCGGGGACAGGGGAGTTCAAGGTTGAAGCTTTCTTT. Translated: CASSSGTGEFKVEAFF.

This clonotype has at least ten counts. The chain carries TRBV7-9 and TRBJ2-7, with 9 bases identical to TRBD1. This CDR3 spans 17 amino acids. Germline V gene lookup returns CDR1 SEHNR and CDR2 FQNEAQ (reference sequence). V was pared by 4 bases and J by 4 bases, with 14 bases of the junction left unmatched. The CDR3: CASSSILGQGSGYEQYF. Here the CDR3 DNA reads TGTGCCAGCAGCTCCATCCTAGGACAGGGGTCGGGATACGAGCAGTACTTC. Full variable domain (missing parts from reference TRBV7-9 and TRBJ2-7): DTGVSQNPRHKITKRGQNVTFRCDPISEHNRLYWYRQTLGQGPEFLTYFQNEAQLEKSRLLSDRFSAERPKGSFSTLEIQRTEQGDSAMYLCASSSILGQGSGYEQYFGPGTRLTVT.

This clonotype was picked up many times. The V gene is TRBV7-9, the J gene TRBJ1-1, with no clear D. Germline-derived CDR1 and CDR2 are SEHNR and FQNEAQ (reference sequence). Trimming left V 5 bases short and J 1 base short, with 8 bases between. The CDR3 covers 13 residues. The CDR3 here is CASSNIRNTEAFF. In DNA form, the CDR3 reads TGTGCCAGCAGCAACATCAGGAACACTGAAGCTTTCTTT.

The rearrangement links TRBV18 to TRBJ2-3; the match to TRBD2 covers 13 bases. The junction had 9 bases not matched to a gene; V was cut back by 2 bases and J by 1 base. Germline lookup yields CDR1 KGHSH and CDR2 LQKENI. The CDR3 has 19 residues. CDR3 sequence (DNA): TGTGCCAGCTCACCAATGACTAGCGGGGGGCCTCAACGCACAGATACGCAGTATTTT. Its translation: CASSPMTSGGPQRTDTQYF.

The sample holds a few counts of this clonotype. This chain links TRBV6-5 with TRBJ2-3; 7 positions match TRBD2. The J segment lost 5 bases and the V segment lost 4 bases, leaving 9 bases of the junction unmatched. The CDR3 consists of 15 residues. Germline V gives CDR1 MNHEY, CDR2 SVGAGI. The CDR3 loop is CASSWWGGGLDTQYF. CDR3 sequence (DNA): TGTGCCAGCAGTTGGTGGGGCGGGGGTCTAGATACGCAGTATTTT.

The chain joins TRBV6-1 to TRBJ1-5; TRBD1 aligns across 7 bases. V lost 2 bases, J lost 7 bases, and 2 bases stayed unmatched. This CDR3 contains 13 residues. CDR1 and CDR2 from the germline V gene are MNHNS and SASEGT. The CDR3 coding sequence is TGTGCCAGCAGTGAAAGGGGGCGGCAGCCCCAGCATTTT. Encoded protein: CASSERGRQPQHF.

The sample holds many counts of this clonotype. The gene calls are TRBV4-3 and TRBJ2-7, with D uncertain. V shed 0 bases and J shed 0 bases, with 15 bases lying between them. CDR3 length equals 17 residues. Germline assignment: CDR1 LGHNA and CDR2 YSLEER. Here the CDR3 reads CASSQERSQPSSYEQYF. CDR3 bases: TGCGCCAGCAGCCAAGAAAGGTCACAGCCAAGCTCCTACGAGCAGTACTTC.

In DNA, the CDR3 is TGTGCCAGTAGTTTGGGTTCTAGCGCGGGCACGGTAGAGACCCAGTACTTC. It specifies CASSLGSSAGTVETQYF. V is TRBV19 and J is TRBJ2-5; maybe TRBD2 (6 bases). The CDR3 runs to 17 residues. Germline values: CDR1 LNHDA, CDR2 SQIVND (reference sequence). V was clipped by 5 bases and J by 4 bases, with 23 bases between them. The full variable domain, with the rest looked up from reference TRBV19 and TRBJ2-5, is DGGITQSPKYLFRKEGQNVTLSCEQNLNHDAMYWYRQDPGQGLRLIYYSQIVNDFQKGDIAEGYSVSREKKESFPLTVTSAQKNPTAFYLCASSLGSSAGTVETQYFGPGTRLLVL.

The sample holds a few counts of this clonotype. The rearrangement uses TRBV19 and TRBJ1-1; the D gene is possibly TRBD1 (5 bases). Germline V lookup: CDR1 LNHDA, CDR2 SQIVND (reference sequence). V was clipped by 7 bases and J by 1 base, with 13 bases between them. This CDR3 is 14 amino acids long. The CDR3 reads CASMRGRGNTEAFF. CDR3 sequence (DNA): TGTGCCAGTATGAGGGGCCGGGGGAACACTGAAGCTTTCTTT.

J is TRBJ2-5 and V is TRBV12-3 or TRBV12-4; no firm D call. The CDR3 spans 11 residues. V dropped 5 bases and J dropped 4 bases, with 5 bases sitting between them. CDR3 in amino acids: CASSRRETQYF. In DNA form, the CDR3 reads TGTGCCAGCAGTCGACGAGAGACCCAGTACTTC.

The V gene is TRBV5-6, the J gene TRBJ2-1; D unresolved. The CDR3 runs to 16 residues. The germline V gene encodes CDR1 SGHDT and CDR2 YYEEEE. V lost 1 base and J 0 bases, leaving 11 bases between the germline ends. CDR3 DNA sequence: TGTGCCAGCAGCTTGCCGCCGGTGAGCTCCTACAATGAGCAGTTCTTC. Translated, it gives CASSLPPVSSYNEQFF. Supplemented by reference TRBV5-6 and TRBJ2-1, the full variable domain reads DAGVTQSPTHLIKTRGQQVTLRCSPKSGHDTVSWYQQALGQGPQFIFQYYEEEERQRGNFPDRFSGHQFPNYSSELNVNALLLGDSALYLCASSLPPVSSYNEQFFGPGTRLTVL.

The V call is TRBV3-1, the J call TRBJ1-2; the D gene is possibly TRBD1 (5 bases). Trimming took off 1 base at V and 1 base at J, with 7 bases between the two ends. The germline V gene has CDR1 LGHDT and CDR2 YNNKEL (reference sequence). The CDR3 extends over 14 amino acids. CDR3 loop: CASSQGRGNYGYTF. The CDR3 DNA reads as TGTGCCAGCAGCCAAGGGAGGGGTAACTATGGCTACACCTTC. Complete variable domain (other parts from reference TRBV3-1 and TRBJ1-2): DTAVSQTPKYLVTQMGNDKSIKCEQNLGHDTMYWYKQDSKKFLKIMFSYNNKELIINETVPNRFSPKSPDKAHLNLHINSLELGDSAVYFCASSQGRGNYGYTFGSGTRLTVV.

This clonotype was observed a few times. The chain combines TRBV11-3 with TRBJ2-1; TRBD2 aligns across 8 bases. Losses at the gene ends were 1 base for V and 9 bases for J; bases not matched to a gene: 11. Germline V gene lookup returns CDR1 SGHNT and CDR2 YENEEA. The CDR3 is 16 amino acids. CDR3 in amino acids: CASSLGTSNLGFEQFF. DNA for the CDR3: TGTGCCAGCAGCTTAGGGACTAGCAATTTAGGGTTTGAGCAGTTCTTC. The full variable domain, its missing parts supplied by reference TRBV11-3 and TRBJ2-1, is EAGVVQSPRYKIIEKKQPVAFWCNPISGHNTLYWYLQNLGQGPELLIRYENEEAVDDSQLPKDRFSAERLKGVDSTLKIQPAELGDSAVYLCASSLGTSNLGFEQFFGPGTRLTVL.

The V and J genes are TRBV7-3 and TRBJ2-1, with TRBD1 matching over 9 bases. V was clipped by 1 base and J by 7 bases; unmatched bases: 14. Germline V gene lookup returns CDR1 SGHTA and CDR2 FQGTGA. The CDR3 runs to 18 residues. The CDR3 here is CASSLKPGTGSIRNEQFF. CDR3 DNA: TGTGCCAGCAGCTTAAAGCCCGGGACAGGGAGTATAAGGAATGAGCAGTTCTTC. The whole variable domain, remainder taken from reference TRBV7-3 and TRBJ2-1, is GAGVSQTPSNKVTEKGKYVELRCDPISGHTALYWYRQSLGQGPEFLIYFQGTGAADDSGLPNDRFFAVRPEGSVSTLKIQRTERGDSAVYLCASSLKPGTGSIRNEQFFGPGTRLTVL.

This clonotype occurred many times. The chain couples TRBV6-6 to TRBJ2-6, with D possibly TRBD2 on 5 matching bases. The CDR3 runs 16 residues. V was shortened by 0 bases and J by 2 bases, with 8 bases between the two germline ends. Germline CDR1 reads MNHNY; CDR2 reads SVGAGI (reference sequence). The CDR3 loop is CASSYSRRAGANVLTF. CDR3 sequence (DNA): TGTGCCAGCAGTTACTCTAGGCGGGCTGGGGCCAACGTCCTGACTTTC.